The rows below give T cell receptor beta chains drawn from one sample of a study of blood T cell repertoires in COVID-19. TCRdb's copy holds only in-frame clones and misses some; the assay was immunoSEQ multiplex PCR. The repertoire consists of almost 400,000 clones, with roughly 86% occurring once and the leading ten covering about 2.1%. Sequencing was done on a sample of peripheral blood. Receptors were obtained from a woman aged 55-75 years with COVID-19, enrolled during active disease. Both conserved end residues are part of each CDR3. Fields, in order: clone size, J gene, D gene, V gene, CDR3 DNA, CDR3 protein. D genes are given only for firm matches. Clone size is given for some rows only: seen once, a few or many times, or a class if the clone is expanded.

>-|TRBJ2-5|TRBD2|TRBV10-3
TGTGCCATCAAAGGCGCTAGCGGGGGACCCAGGGAGACCCAGTACTTC
CAIKGASGGPRETQYF
>-|TRBJ2-3|-|TRBV7-2
TGTGCCAGCAGCTTAGTGGCAGGTAGCACAGATACGCAGTATTTT
CASSLVAGSTDTQYF
>once|TRBJ1-3|-|TRBV7-8
TGTGCCAGCAGTCTAGCAGGATACTCTGGAAACACCATATATTTT
CASSLAGYSGNTIYF
>-|TRBJ1-2|TRBD1|TRBV6-5
TGTGCCAGCAGTTATGACAGGGGGCCTAACTATGGCTACACCTTC
CASSYDRGPNYGYTF
>once|TRBJ1-2|-|TRBV6-6
TGTGCCAGCAGTTACTCGGGCGACAGCCGGGGGTATGGCTACACCTTC
CASSYSGDSRGYGYTF
>-|TRBJ2-7|TRBD1|TRBV7-9
TGTGCCAGCAGACCTTGGGGACAGGGGATATACGACGAGCAGTACTTC
CASRPWGQGIYDEQYF
>-|TRBJ1-1|TRBD1|TRBV28
TGTGCCAGCAGGTCAGGGGACAGGGAAGCTTTCTTT
CASRSGDREAFF
>-|TRBJ1-5|TRBD1|TRBV18
TGTGCCAGCTCACCGGACAGGGAGTGGAGCAATCAGCCCCAGCATTTT
CASSPDREWSNQPQHF
>-|TRBJ2-7|TRBD1|TRBV6-1
TGTGCCAGCAGTGAAGCGCGAGGGACAGGGGACGCCGGAGCCTACGAGCAGTACTTC
CASSEARGTGDAGAYEQYF
>-|TRBJ1-2|-|TRBV5-8
TGTGCCAGCAGCTCGCTTTTGCGCGCTAACTATGGCTACACCTTC
CASSSLLRANYGYTF
>-|TRBJ1-4|TRBD1|TRBV30
TGTGCCTGGAGTCCCACCCGGACAGGGTCGGGAAAACTGTTTTTT
CAWSPTRTGSGKLFF
>few|TRBJ2-3|-|TRBV5-4
TGTGCCAGCAGCTTGGACAGGGGCACAGATACGCAGTATTTT
CASSLDRGTDTQYF
>-|TRBJ2-7|TRBD1|TRBV4-2
TGTGCCAGCAGCCAGTGGACAGGGACAGGGGCCGAGCAGTACTTC
CASSQWTGTGAEQYF
>-|TRBJ1-2|-|TRBV4-1
TGCGCCAGCAGCCAAGAGAAGGGTACAGGAACTAACTATGGCTACACCTTC
CASSQEKGTGTNYGYTF
>once|TRBJ1-5|TRBD1|TRBV19
TGTGCCACCCGGGACAGGGGGTGGCAGCCCCAGCATTTT
CATRDRGWQPQHF
>-|TRBJ1-2|TRBD1|TRBV19
TGTGCCAGTAGGGACAGGGGTGAGGGCTACACCTTC
CASRDRGEGYTF
>-|TRBJ1-5|TRBD1|TRBV28
TGTGCCAGCAGCGGCTGGACAGGGTTTATAAGCAATCAGCCCCAGCATTTT
CASSGWTGFISNQPQHF
>-|TRBJ1-2|-|TRBV24-1
TGTGCCACCTCCTCGGCGGAGGGCTACACCTTC
CATSSAEGYTF
>-|TRBJ1-2|-|TRBV3-1/TRBV3-2
TGTGCCAGCAGAGGACAACAGGGACACTATGGCTACACCTTC
CASRGQQGHYGYTF
>few|TRBJ1-6|-|TRBV6-6
TGTGCCAGCAGTTACTCTGCGTATAATTCACCCCTCCACTTT
CASSYSAYNSPLHF
>once|TRBJ2-5|TRBD2|TRBV14
TGTGCCAGCAGCCCAGAGGGACTAGCGGGGGGGCGAGAGACCCAGTACTTC
CASSPEGLAGGRETQYF
>-|TRBJ1-2|TRBD1|TRBV19
TGTGCCAGTAGTACCCCTGGGCGGCAGGGGGATGATGGCTACACCTTC
CASSTPGRQGDDGYTF
>few|TRBJ2-3|TRBD2|TRBV7-9
TGTGCCAGCAGCATGGTAGCGGGGAGCACAGATACGCAGTATTTT
CASSMVAGSTDTQYF
>-|TRBJ2-1|TRBD1|TRBV5-1
TGCGCCAGCAGCTTGCGACAGGGCGAGGGGAATGAGCAGTTCTTC
CASSLRQGEGNEQFF
>-|TRBJ1-2|TRBD1|TRBV7-6
TGTGCCAGCAGCTTAGCGCGAGGGGGCCTCTATGGCTACACCTTC
CASSLARGGLYGYTF
>-|TRBJ1-5|TRBD1|TRBV28
TGTGCCAGCAGACCGGGACAGGGGGTAGGTCAGCCCCAGCATTTT
CASRPGQGVGQPQHF
>-|TRBJ2-3|TRBD1|TRBV28
TGTGCCAGCAGCATTCATGGACAGGAAGATACGCAGTATTTT
CASSIHGQEDTQYF
>-|TRBJ1-1|-|TRBV2
TGTGCCAGCAGTCCACAGGGTTCTTACGTGAACACTGAAGCTTTCTTT
CASSPQGSYVNTEAFF
>-|TRBJ1-1|-|TRBV6-2/TRBV6-3
TGTGCCAGCAGTTTCTCCGGGGGAACTGAAGCTTTCTTT
CASSFSGGTEAFF
>-|TRBJ2-7|-|TRBV10-3
TGTGCCAGCTCCTCCCCAGGGGTGGTAAAGGAGCAGTACTTC
CASSSPGVVKEQYF
>-|TRBJ1-1|-|TRBV20-1
TGCAGTGCTAGTCGACAGGAAGCTTTCTTT
CSASRQEAFF
>once|TRBJ2-7|TRBD1|TRBV11-2
TGTGCCAGCAGCTCGGACAGGGGGGGACCCTACGAGCAGTACTTC
CASSSDRGGPYEQYF
>-|TRBJ1-2|-|TRBV3-1/TRBV3-2
TGTGCCAGCAGCCAAGTTGGGGGCCGGACTGTTGGCTACACCTTC
CASSQVGGRTVGYTF
>-|TRBJ2-2|TRBD2|TRBV12-5
TGTGCTAGTGGCTGGGGGACTAGCGGGGGAACGAACACCGGGGAGCTGTTTTTT
CASGWGTSGGTNTGELFF
>-|TRBJ2-1|-|TRBV3-1/TRBV3-2
TGTGCCAGCAGCCAAGAAATAGGGGGTCGCCCTCTCAACAATGAGCAGTTCTTC
CASSQEIGGRPLNNEQFF
>-|TRBJ2-3|TRBD1|TRBV18
TGTGCCAGCTCAGGACAGGGTTCAGCCTACACAGATACGCAGTATTTT
CASSGQGSAYTDTQYF
>-|TRBJ1-5|TRBD1|TRBV19
TGTGCCAGTAGTTCAGGGGGCAGGGGTCAGCCCCAGCATTTT
CASSSGGRGQPQHF
>-|TRBJ2-5|-|TRBV5-1
TGCGCCAGCCGATCTGTAGGTAACCCGGGAGAGACCCAGTACTTC
CASRSVGNPGETQYF
>-|TRBJ1-2|-|TRBV18
TGTGCCAGCTCACCCGACGGGGGCTATGGCTACACCTTC
CASSPDGGYGYTF
>once|TRBJ2-1|TRBD2|TRBV7-9
TGTGCCGGACGACGGGAGGGGACCAATGAGCAGTTCTTC
CAGRREGTNEQFF
>-|TRBJ1-2|-|TRBV5-1
TGCGCCAGCAGCTCGGTGCTGGGGGGTTCAAACTATGGCTACACCTTC
CASSSVLGGSNYGYTF
>few|TRBJ2-7|-|TRBV5-1
TGCGCCAGCAGCAACAGGGGAGGAGACGACGAGCAGTACTTC
CASSNRGGDDEQYF
>-|TRBJ2-1|TRBD2|TRBV9
TGTGCCAGCAGCGCTAGCGGGGGGTACAATGAGCAGTTCTTC
CASSASGGYNEQFF
>-|TRBJ1-4|-|TRBV6-6
TGTGCCAGCAGTTACACACAGAAAGTGGCTAATGAAAAACTGTTTTTT
CASSYTQKVANEKLFF
>once|TRBJ2-7|-|TRBV7-9
TGTGCCAGCAGCTCGATCGGGTGGGAGCAGTACTTC
CASSSIGWEQYF
>-|TRBJ2-7|TRBD1|TRBV10-3
TGTGCCATCAGTGACCAACAGGGGACCTACGAGCAGTACTTC
CAISDQQGTYEQYF
>-|TRBJ2-3|TRBD1|TRBV6-1
TGTGCCAGCAGTGAGTCGACAGGGACCAGTGGCACAGATACGCAGTATTTT
CASSESTGTSGTDTQYF
>-|TRBJ1-2|TRBD1|TRBV28
TGTGCCAGCAGTTTAGGTCCAGGGGGCCGTGGCTACACCTTC
CASSLGPGGRGYTF
>-|TRBJ1-2|-|TRBV28
TGTGCCAGCAGTTTGGGGGCCAACTATGGCTACACCTTC
CASSLGANYGYTF
>-|TRBJ1-1|TRBD1|TRBV7-9
TGTGCCAGCAGCCTCGGACAGGTTGCTGAAGCTTTCTTT
CASSLGQVAEAFF
>-|TRBJ1-6|-|TRBV18
TGTGCCAGCTCACCACCGGCCAGGGGTAATTCACCCCTCCACTTT
CASSPPARGNSPLHF